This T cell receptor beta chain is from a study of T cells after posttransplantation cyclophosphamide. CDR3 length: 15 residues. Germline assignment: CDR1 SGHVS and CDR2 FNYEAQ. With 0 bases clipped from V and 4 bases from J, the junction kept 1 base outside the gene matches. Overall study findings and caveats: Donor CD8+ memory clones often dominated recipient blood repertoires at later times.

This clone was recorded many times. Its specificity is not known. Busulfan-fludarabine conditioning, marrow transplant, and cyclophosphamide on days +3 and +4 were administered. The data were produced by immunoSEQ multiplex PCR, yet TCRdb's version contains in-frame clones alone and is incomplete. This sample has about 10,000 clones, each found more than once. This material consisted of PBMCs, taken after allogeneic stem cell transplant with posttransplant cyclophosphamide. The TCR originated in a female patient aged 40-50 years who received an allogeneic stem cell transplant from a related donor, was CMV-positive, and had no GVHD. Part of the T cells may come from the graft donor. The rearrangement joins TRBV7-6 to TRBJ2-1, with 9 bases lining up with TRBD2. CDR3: CASSLASGGYNEQFF. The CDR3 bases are TGTGCCAGCAGCTTAGCTAGCGGGGGTTACAATGAGCAGTTCTTC.